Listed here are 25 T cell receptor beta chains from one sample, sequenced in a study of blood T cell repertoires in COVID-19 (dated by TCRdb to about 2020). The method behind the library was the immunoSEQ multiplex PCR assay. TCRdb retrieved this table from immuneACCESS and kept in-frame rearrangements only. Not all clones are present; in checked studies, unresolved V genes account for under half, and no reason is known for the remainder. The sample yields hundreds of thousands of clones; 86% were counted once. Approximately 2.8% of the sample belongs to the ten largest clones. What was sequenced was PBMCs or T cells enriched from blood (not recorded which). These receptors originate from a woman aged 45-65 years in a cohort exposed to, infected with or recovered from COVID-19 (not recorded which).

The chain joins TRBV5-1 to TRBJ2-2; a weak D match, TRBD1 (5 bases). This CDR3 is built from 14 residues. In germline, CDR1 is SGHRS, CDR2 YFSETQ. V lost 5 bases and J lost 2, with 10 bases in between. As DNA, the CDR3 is TGCGCCAGCAGTGCAGACAGCAACACCGGGGAGCTGTTTTTT. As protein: CASSADSNTGELFF.

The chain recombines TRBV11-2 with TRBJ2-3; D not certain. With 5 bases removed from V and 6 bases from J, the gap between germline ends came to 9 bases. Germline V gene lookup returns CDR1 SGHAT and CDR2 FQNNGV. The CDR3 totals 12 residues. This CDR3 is CASSTSEDTQYF. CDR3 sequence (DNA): TGTGCCAGCAGCACCTCCGAGGATACGCAGTATTTT.

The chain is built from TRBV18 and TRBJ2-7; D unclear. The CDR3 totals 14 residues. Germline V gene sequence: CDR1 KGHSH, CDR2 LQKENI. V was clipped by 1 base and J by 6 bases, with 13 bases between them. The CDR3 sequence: CASSPRSTDAEQYF. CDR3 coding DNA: TGTGCCAGCTCACCACGGTCCACAGACGCCGAGCAGTACTTC. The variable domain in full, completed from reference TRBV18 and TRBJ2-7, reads NAGVMQNPRHLVRRRGQEARLRCSPMKGHSHVYWYRQLPEEGLKFMVYLQKENIIDESGMPKERFSAEFPKEGPSILRIQQVVRGDSAAYFCASSPRSTDAEQYFGPGTRLTVT.

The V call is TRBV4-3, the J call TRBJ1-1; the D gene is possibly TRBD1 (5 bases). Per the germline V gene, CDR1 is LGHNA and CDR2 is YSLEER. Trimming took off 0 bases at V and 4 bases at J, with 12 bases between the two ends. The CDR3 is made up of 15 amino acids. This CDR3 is CASSQDPAGITEAFF. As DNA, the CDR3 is TGCGCCAGCAGCCAAGATCCGGCAGGGATCACTGAAGCTTTCTTT.

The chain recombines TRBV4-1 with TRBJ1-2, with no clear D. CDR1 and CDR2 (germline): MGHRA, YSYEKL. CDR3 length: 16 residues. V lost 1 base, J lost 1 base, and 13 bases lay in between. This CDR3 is CASSQAREEHNYGYTF. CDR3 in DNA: TGCGCCAGCAGCCAAGCAAGGGAGGAACATAACTATGGCTACACCTTC.

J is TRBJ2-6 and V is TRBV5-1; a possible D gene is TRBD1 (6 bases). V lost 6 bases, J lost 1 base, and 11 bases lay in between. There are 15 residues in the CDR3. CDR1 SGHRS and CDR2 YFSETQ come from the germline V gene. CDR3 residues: CASTDTGSGANVLTF. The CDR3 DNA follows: TGCGCCAGCACGGATACAGGGTCTGGGGCCAACGTCCTGACTTTC.

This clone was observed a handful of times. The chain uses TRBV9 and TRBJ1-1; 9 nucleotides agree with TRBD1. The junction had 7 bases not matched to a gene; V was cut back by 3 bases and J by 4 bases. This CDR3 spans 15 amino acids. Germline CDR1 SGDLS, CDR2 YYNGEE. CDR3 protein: CASSADPDRGTEAFF. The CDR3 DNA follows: TGTGCCAGCAGCGCCGACCCGGACAGGGGCACTGAAGCTTTCTTT. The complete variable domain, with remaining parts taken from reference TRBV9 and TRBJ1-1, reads DSGVTQTPKHLITATGQRVTLRCSPRSGDLSVYWYQQSLDQGLQFLIQYYNGEERAKGNILERFSAQQFPDLHSELNLSSLELGDSALYFCASSADPDRGTEAFFGQGTRLTVV.

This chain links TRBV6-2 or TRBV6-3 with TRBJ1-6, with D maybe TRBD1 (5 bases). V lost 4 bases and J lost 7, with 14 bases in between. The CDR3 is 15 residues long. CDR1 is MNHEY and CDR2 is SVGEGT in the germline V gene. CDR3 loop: CASSFQGPENSPLHF. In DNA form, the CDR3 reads TGTGCCAGCAGTTTCCAGGGTCCCGAAAATTCACCCCTCCACTTT.

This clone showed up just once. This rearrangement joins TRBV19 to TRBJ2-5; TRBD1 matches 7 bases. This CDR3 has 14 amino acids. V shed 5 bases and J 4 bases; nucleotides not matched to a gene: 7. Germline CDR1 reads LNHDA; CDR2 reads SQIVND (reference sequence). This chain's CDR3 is CASSRQGGGETQYF. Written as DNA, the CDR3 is TGTGCCAGTAGTCGACAGGGCGGAGGAGAGACCCAGTACTTC.

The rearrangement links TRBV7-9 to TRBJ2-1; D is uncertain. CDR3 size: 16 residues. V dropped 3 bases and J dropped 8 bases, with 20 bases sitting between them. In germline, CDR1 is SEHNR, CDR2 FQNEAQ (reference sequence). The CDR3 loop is CASSFRRLALNDEQFF. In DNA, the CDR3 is TGTGCCAGCAGCTTCCGAAGACTGGCCCTGAATGATGAGCAGTTCTTC. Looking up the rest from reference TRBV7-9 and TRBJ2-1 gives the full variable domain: DTGVSQNPRHKITKRGQNVTFRCDPISEHNRLYWYRQTLGQGPEFLTYFQNEAQLEKSRLLSDRFSAERPKGSFSTLEIQRTEQGDSAMYLCASSFRRLALNDEQFFGPGTRLTVL.

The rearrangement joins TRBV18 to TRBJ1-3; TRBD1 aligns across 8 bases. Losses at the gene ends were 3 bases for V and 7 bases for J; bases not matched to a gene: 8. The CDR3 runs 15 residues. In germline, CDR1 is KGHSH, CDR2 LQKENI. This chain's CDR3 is CASSPPGRQGNTIYF. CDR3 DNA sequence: TGTGCCAGCTCACCTCCCGGGAGACAGGGGAACACCATATATTTT.

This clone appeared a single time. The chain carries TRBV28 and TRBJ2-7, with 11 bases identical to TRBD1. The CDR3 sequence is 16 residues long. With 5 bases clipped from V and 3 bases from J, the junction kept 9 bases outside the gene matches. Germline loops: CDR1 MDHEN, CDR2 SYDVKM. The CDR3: CASSAIYGTGGYEQYF. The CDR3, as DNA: TGTGCCAGCAGTGCGATTTACGGGACAGGGGGCTACGAGCAGTACTTC.

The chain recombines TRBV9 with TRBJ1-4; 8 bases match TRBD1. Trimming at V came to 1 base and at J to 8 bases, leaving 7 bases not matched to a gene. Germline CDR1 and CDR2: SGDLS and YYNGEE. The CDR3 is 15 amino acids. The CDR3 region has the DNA TGTGCCAGCAGCGTAAGGGAAGGACAGGGAGAAAAACTGTTTTTT. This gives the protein CASSVREGQGEKLFF.

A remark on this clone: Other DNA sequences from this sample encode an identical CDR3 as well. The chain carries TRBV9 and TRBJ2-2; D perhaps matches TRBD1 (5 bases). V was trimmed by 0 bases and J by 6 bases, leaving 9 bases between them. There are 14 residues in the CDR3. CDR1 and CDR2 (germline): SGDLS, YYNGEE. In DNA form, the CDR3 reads TGTGCCAGCAGCGTAGGCCAGGGCTCCGGGGAGCTGTTTTTT. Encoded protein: CASSVGQGSGELFF.

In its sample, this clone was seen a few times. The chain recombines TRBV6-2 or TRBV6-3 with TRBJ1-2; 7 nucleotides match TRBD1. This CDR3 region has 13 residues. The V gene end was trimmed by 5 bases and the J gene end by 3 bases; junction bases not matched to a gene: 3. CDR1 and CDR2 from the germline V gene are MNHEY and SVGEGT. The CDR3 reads CASSPTGDYGYTF. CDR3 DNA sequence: TGTGCCAGCAGTCCCACAGGGGACTATGGCTACACCTTC.

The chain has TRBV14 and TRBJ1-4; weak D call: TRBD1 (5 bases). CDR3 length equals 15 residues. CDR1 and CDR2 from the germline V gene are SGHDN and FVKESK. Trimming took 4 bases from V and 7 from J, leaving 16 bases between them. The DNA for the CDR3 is TGTGCCAGCAGCCCCCTTGGAGGGGCGGGTGAAAAACTGTTTTTT. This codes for CASSPLGGAGEKLFF.

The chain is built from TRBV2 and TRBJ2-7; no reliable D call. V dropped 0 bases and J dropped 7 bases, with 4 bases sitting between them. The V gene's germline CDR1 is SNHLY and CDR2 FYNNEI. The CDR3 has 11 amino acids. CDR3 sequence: CASSEAREQYF. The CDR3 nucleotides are TGTGCCAGCAGTGAAGCGAGGGAGCAGTACTTC. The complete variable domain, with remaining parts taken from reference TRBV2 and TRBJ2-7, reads EPEVTQTPSHQVTQMGQEVILRCVPISNHLYFYWYRQILGQKVEFLVSFYNNEISEKSEIFDDQFSVERPDGSNFTLKIRSTKLEDSAMYFCASSEAREQYFGPGTRLTVT.

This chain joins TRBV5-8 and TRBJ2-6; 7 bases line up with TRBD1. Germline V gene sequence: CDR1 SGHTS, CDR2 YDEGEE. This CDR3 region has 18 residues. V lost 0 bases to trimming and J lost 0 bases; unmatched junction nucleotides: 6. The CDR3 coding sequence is TGTGCCAGCAGCTTGGAAAGGGGGCGAGTCTCTGGGGCCAACGTCCTGACTTTC. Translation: CASSLERGRVSGANVLTF.

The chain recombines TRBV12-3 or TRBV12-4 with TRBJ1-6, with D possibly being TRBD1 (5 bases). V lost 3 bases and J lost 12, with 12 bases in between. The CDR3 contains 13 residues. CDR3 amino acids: CASSFRGGRPLHF. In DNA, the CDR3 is TGTGCCAGCAGTTTCCGGGGGGGTAGACCCCTCCACTTT.

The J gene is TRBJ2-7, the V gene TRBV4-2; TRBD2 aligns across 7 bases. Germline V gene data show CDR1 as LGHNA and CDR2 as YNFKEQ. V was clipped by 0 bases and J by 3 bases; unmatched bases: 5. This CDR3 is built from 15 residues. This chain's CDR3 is CASSQDPERGYEQYF. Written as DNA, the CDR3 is TGTGCCAGCAGCCAAGATCCGGAGCGGGGCTACGAGCAGTACTTC.

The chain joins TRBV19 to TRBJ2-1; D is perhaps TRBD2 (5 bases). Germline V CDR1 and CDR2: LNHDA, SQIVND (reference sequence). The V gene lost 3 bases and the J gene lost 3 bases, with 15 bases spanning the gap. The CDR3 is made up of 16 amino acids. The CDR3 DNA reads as TGTGCCAGTAGTATTACACAGCGGATCCTCTACAATGAGCAGTTCTTC. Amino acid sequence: CASSITQRILYNEQFF.

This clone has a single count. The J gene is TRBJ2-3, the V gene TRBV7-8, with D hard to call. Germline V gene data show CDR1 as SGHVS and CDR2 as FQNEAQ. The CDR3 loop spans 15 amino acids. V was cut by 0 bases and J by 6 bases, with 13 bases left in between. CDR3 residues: CASSLAPWASDTQYF. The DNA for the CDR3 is TGTGCCAGCAGCTTAGCCCCGTGGGCATCGGATACGCAGTATTTT.

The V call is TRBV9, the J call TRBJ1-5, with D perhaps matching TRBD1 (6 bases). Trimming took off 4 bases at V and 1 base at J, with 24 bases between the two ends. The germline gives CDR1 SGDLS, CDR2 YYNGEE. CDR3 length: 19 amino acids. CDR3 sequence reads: CASSPGGGGTVPSNQPQHF. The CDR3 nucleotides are TGTGCCAGCAGCCCAGGAGGGGGGGGAACCGTCCCCAGCAATCAGCCCCAGCATTTT.

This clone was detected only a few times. CDR3 nucleotides: TGTGCCAGCTTGGGGGGAATGAACACTGAAGCTTTCTTT. It translates to CASLGGMNTEAFF. The V call is TRBV18, the J call TRBJ1-1; weak D call: TRBD1 (5 bases). Trimming took off 7 bases at V and 0 bases at J, with 9 bases between the two ends. The CDR3 loop spans 13 amino acids. In germline, CDR1 is KGHSH, CDR2 LQKENI.

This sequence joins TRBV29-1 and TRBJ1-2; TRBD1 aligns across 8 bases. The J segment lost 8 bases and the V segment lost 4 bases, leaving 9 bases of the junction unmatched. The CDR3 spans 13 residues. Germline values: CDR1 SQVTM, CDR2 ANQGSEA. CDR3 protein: CSVVGTGLEGYTF. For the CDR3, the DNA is TGCAGCGTTGTGGGGACAGGCCTGGAGGGCTACACCTTC.